Reported below is one TCR beta chain. Its antigen remains unidentified. Alongside a J-beta primer mix, a sample-barcoded 5' primer served in a second PCR lasting roughly 6 to 12 cycles. MiXCR, run by TCRdb on the 5' RACE reads, gives a single entry per CDR3 protein. The sample has approximately 1,100,000 distinct CDR3 sequences, less than 50% seen once; the top ten hold under 20%. Germline CDR1 and CDR2: SQVTM and ANQGSEA. The CDR3 loop spans 12 amino acids. Trimming shortened V by 4 bases and J by 2 bases, and 8 bases separated the two germline ends. Whenever a sample was processed, at least 6.5 million PBMCs were isolated. The sample originates from a study of blood T cells in healthy people across ages. Study results and caveats: In these data, TCR beta diversity tracked strongly with naive T cell percentage.

This chain uses TRBV29-1 with TRBJ1-1; a weak D match, TRBD1 (5 bases). Sequencing input: blood. The sequence was collected from a woman in her fifties or sixties in good health. CDR3 residues: CSVGQFNTEAFF. CDR3 sequence (DNA): TGCAGCGTTGGACAGTTTAACACTGAAGCTTTCTTT.